The 8 T cell receptor beta chains below were found in one sample sequenced in a study of tumour-infiltrating T cells in Burkitt lymphoma. Produced via immunoSEQ multiplex PCR; TCRdb's table is partial and in-frame only. Counted here are some 15,000 clones, 80% occurring once; the ten biggest clones make up 2% to 2.5%. Sequencing input: tumor tissue. These TCRs come from a human donor with diffuse large B-cell lymphoma.

The chain carries TRBV6-5 and TRBJ2-7; unclear D gene. Per germline, CDR1 MNHEY and CDR2 SVGAGI. CDR3 length equals 15 residues. Trimming shortened V by 4 bases and J by 3 bases, and 16 bases separated the two germline ends. DNA for the CDR3: TGTGCCAGCAGTTGGACGGCGGACCTCATCTACGAGCAGTACTTC. Translated: CASSWTADLIYEQYF.

V and J are TRBV7-2 and TRBJ2-2; TRBD1 or TRBD2 may be the D gene (5 bases each). The CDR3 extends over 14 amino acids. Germline CDR1 and CDR2: SGHTA and FQGNSA. V was clipped by 4 bases and J by 6 bases, with 12 bases between them. The CDR3 protein is CASSSRMGAGELFF. Here the CDR3 DNA reads TGTGCCAGCAGCTCCCGCATGGGGGCCGGGGAGCTGTTTTTT.

The J gene is TRBJ2-3, the V gene TRBV9; D is uncertain. Looked up from germline, CDR1 is SGDLS and CDR2 is YYNGEE. The CDR3 is 11 residues long. V shed 5 bases and J shed 7 bases, with 8 bases lying between them. CDR3 sequence reads: CASSIQNTQYF. For the CDR3, the DNA is TGTGCCAGCAGTATCCAAAATACGCAGTATTTT.

This clone was observed a handful of times. The CDR3 bases are TGTGCCAGCAGTTCCGGGACAGGGGCTTCCGAGACCCAGTACTTC. It translates to CASSSGTGASETQYF. The chain uses TRBV6-5 and TRBJ2-5; 10 bases line up with TRBD1. V was pared by 4 bases and J by 5 bases, with 7 bases of the junction left unmatched. Germline-derived CDR1 and CDR2 are MNHEY and SVGAGI. This CDR3 has 15 amino acids.

The sample holds one count of this clone. V usage is TRBV5-5 and J usage is TRBJ1-1; D uncertain. Per the germline V gene, CDR1 is SGHKS and CDR2 is YYEKEE (reference sequence). The CDR3 is made up of 11 amino acids. V lost 4 bases and J 2 bases, leaving 3 bases between the germline ends. CDR3 nucleotide sequence: TGTGCCAGCAGCGTAAACACTGAAGCTTTCTTT. This gives the protein CASSVNTEAFF. Combining the CDR3 with reference TRBV5-5 and TRBJ1-1 gives the whole variable domain DAGVTQSPTHLIKTRGQQVTLRCSPISGHKSVSWYQQVLGQGPQFIFQYYEKEERGRGNFPDRFSARQFPNYSSELNVNALLLGDSALYLCASSVNTEAFFGQGTRLTVV.

V gene TRBV7-9 combines with J gene TRBJ2-3; 12 positions agree with TRBD2. This CDR3 region has 17 residues. The V gene end was trimmed by 2 bases and the J gene end by 2 bases; junction bases not matched to a gene: 5. Per germline, CDR1 SEHNR and CDR2 FQNEAQ (reference sequence). The CDR3 DNA is TGTGCCAGCAGCTTACATACTAGCGGGGGGTTCACAGATACGCAGTATTTT. It specifies CASSLHTSGGFTDTQYF.

The V and J genes are TRBV6-6 and TRBJ1-1; TRBD1 is a possible D gene (5 bases). The CDR3 is 13 amino acids. Germline loops: CDR1 MNHNY, CDR2 SVGAGI (reference sequence). V shed 2 bases and J shed 3 bases, with 7 bases lying between them. The CDR3 region is CASSYQGDTEAFF. CDR3 coding DNA: TGTGCCAGCAGTTACCAGGGAGACACTGAAGCTTTCTTT.

This chain links TRBV9 with TRBJ2-5; D is perhaps TRBD1 (5 bases). CDR3 size: 13 residues. Germline V gene lookup returns CDR1 SGDLS and CDR2 YYNGEE. Trimming pared 3 bases from V and 5 bases from J, leaving 11 bases between. CDR3 DNA: TGTGCCAGCAGCGCAAGGGGTACGGAGACCCAGTACTTC. It yields the protein CASSARGTETQYF.